This T cell receptor (beta chain) was captured by sequencing in a study of early T cells in non-severe SARS-CoV-2 infection. TCRdb reanalysed the 5' RACE reads using MiXCR and keeps one entry per CDR3 protein. The table includes 60,000 or so distinct CDR3 sequences, 8.5% to 12% detected once. This clonotype was seen ten or more times. Germline assignment: CDR1 SQVTM and CDR2 ANQGSEA. Losses at the gene ends were 6 bases for V and 7 bases for J; bases not matched to a gene: 7. The length of the CDR3 is 13 residues. The chain uses TRBV29-1 and TRBJ1-2, with 11 positions matching TRBD1. The clonotype originates from an adult who was a healthcare worker with PCR-confirmed SARS-CoV-2 infection or an uninfected control (not recorded which). Specimen: whole blood. CDR3 DNA: TGCAGCGTAAGGACAGGGGGCGTAGGTGGCTACACCTTC. Encoded protein: CSVRTGGVGGYTF.